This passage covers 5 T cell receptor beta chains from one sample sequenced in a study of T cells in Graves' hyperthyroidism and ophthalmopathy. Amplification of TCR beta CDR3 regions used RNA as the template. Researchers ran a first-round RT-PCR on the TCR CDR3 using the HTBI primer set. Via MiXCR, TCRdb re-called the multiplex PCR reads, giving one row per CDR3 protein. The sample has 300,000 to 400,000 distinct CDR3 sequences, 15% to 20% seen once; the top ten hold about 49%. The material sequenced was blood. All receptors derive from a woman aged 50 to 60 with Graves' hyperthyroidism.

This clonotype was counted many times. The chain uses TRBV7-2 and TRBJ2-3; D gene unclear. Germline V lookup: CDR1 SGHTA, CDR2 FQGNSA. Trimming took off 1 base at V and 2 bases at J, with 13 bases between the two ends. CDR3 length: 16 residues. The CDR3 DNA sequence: TGTGCCAGCAGCTTAGGGCTAGGTGGTGTCACAGATACGCAGTATTTT. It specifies CASSLGLGGVTDTQYF.

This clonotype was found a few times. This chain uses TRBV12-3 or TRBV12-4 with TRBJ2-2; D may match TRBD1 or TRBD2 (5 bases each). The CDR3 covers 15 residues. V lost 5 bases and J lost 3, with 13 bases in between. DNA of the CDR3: TGTGCCAGCAGTAAGGGGACGGCGGACACCGGGGAGCTGTTTTTT. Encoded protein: CASSKGTADTGELFF.

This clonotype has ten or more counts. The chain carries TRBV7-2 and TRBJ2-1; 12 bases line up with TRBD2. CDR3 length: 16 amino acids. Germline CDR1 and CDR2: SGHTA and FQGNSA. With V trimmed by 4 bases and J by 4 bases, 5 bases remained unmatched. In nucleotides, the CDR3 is TGTGCCAGCAGCTCCCTAGCGGGAGGGGTGTACAATGAGCAGTTCTTC. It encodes CASSSLAGGVYNEQFF.

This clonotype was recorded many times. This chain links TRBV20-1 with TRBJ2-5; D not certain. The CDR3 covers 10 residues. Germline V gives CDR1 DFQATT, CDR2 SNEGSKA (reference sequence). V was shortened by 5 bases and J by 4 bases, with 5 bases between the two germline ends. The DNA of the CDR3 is TGCAGTGCTGTACCAGAGACCCAGTACTTC. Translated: CSAVPETQYF.

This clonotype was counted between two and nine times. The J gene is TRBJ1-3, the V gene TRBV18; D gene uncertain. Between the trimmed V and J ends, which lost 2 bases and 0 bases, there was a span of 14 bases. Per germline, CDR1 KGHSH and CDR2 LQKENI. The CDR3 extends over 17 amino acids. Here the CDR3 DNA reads TGTGCCAGCTCACCAGTCCTCAGTACAACCTCTGGAAACACCATATATTTT. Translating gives CASSPVLSTTSGNTIYF. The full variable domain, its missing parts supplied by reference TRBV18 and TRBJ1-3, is NAGVMQNPRHLVRRRGQEARLRCSPMKGHSHVYWYRQLPEEGLKFMVYLQKENIIDESGMPKERFSAEFPKEGPSILRIQQVVRGDSAAYFCASSPVLSTTSGNTIYFGEGSWLTVV.